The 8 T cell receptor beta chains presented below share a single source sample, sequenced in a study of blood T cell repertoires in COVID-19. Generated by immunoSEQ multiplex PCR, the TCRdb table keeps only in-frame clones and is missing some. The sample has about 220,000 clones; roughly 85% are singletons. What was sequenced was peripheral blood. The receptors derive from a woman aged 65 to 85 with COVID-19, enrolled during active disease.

The CDR3 region has the DNA TGTGCCAGCAGCTTATCTTCTGGGACTAGGATCACCGGGGAGCTGTTTTTT. Encoded protein: CASSLSSGTRITGELFF. V and J are TRBV13 and TRBJ2-2; 8 bases match TRBD2. Germline V gene lookup returns CDR1 PRHDT and CDR2 FYEKMQ (reference sequence). V gave up 2 bases and J gave up 4 bases; unmatched junction bases: 9. The CDR3 has 17 residues.

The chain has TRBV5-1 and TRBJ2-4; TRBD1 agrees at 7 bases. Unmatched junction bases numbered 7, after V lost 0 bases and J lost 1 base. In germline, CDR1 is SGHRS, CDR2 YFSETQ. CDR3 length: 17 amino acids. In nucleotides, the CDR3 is TGCGCCAGCAGCTTGGAAGGGGGCAGGGGTGCCAAAAACATTCAGTACTTC. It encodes CASSLEGGRGAKNIQYF.

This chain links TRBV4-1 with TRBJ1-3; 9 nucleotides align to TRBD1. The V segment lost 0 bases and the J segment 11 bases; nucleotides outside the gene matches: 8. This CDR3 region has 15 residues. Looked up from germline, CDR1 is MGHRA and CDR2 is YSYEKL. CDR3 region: CASSQDGQGQRAIYF. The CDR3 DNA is TGCGCCAGCAGCCAAGACGGACAGGGGCAGCGCGCCATATATTTT.

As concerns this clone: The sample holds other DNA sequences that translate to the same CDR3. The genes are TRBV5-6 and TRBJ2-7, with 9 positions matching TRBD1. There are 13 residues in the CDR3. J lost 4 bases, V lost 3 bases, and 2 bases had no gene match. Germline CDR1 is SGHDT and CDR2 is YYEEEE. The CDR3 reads CASSWDRVYEQYF. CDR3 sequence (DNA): TGTGCCAGCAGCTGGGACAGGGTTTACGAGCAGTACTTC.

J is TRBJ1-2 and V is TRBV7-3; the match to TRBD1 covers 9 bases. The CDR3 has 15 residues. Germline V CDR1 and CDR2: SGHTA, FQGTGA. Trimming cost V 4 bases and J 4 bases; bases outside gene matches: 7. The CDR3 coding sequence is TGTGCCAGCAGCTCCGCGGGGACAGGGTTCTATGGCTACACCTTC. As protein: CASSSAGTGFYGYTF.

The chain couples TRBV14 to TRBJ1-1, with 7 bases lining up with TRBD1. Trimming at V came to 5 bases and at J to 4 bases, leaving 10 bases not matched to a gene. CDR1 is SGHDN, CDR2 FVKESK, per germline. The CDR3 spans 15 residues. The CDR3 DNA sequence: TGTGCCAGCAGCTCACTGACAGGGAGATCCACTGAAGCTTTCTTT. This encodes CASSSLTGRSTEAFF.

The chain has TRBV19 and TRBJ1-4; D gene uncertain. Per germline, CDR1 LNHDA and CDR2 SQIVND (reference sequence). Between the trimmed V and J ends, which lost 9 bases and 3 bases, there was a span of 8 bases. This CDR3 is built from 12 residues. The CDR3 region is CASMAANEKLFF. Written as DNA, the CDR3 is TGTGCCAGCATGGCGGCTAATGAAAAACTGTTTTTT.

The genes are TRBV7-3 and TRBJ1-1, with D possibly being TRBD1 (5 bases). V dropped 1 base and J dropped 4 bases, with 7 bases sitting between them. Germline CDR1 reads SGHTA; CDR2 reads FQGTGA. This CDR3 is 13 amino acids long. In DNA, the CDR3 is TGTGCCAGCAGCTTAAGTAGGGGCACTGAAGCTTTCTTT. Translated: CASSLSRGTEAFF.